This TCR beta chain was documented in a study of blood T cell repertoires in COVID-19. The germline CDR1 and CDR2 sequences are SGHDT and YYEEEE. CDR3 length: 15 amino acids. V was clipped by 5 bases and J by 1 base; unmatched bases: 3. Measured with immunoSEQ multiplex PCR; TCRdb has only the in-frame clones, and not every one. Among fewer than 25,000 clones listed, about 90% were seen once. This chain joins TRBV5-6 and TRBJ2-7; 13 positions match TRBD2. This receptor was obtained from a human donor in a cohort sampled during active COVID-19. Sequenced material: peripheral blood. The CDR3 sequence is CASSVLAGGSYEQYF. The CDR3 DNA follows: TGTGCCAGCAGTGTACTAGCGGGGGGGTCCTACGAGCAGTACTTC.